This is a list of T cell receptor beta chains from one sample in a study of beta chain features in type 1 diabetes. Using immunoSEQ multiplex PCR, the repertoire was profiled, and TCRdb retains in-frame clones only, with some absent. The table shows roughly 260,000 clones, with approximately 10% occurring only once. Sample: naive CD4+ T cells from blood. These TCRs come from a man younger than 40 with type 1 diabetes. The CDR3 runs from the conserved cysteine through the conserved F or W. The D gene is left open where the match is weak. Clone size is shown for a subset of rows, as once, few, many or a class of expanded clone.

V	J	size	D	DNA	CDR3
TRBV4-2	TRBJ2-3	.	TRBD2	TGTGCCAGCAGCCAGGATGGACTAGCGAGCACAGATACGCAGTATTTT	CASSQDGLASTDTQYF
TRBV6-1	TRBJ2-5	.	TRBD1	TGTGCCAGCAGGGCGGGACAGGGTATTGAGACCCAGTACTTC	CASRAGQGIETQYF
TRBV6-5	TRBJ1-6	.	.	TGTGCCAGCAGCCCCGAGGGTCGCAATAATTCACCCCTCCACTTT	CASSPEGRNNSPLHF
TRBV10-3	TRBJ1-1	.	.	TGTGCCATCAGGGACAGACCAAACACTGAAGCTTTCTTT	CAIRDRPNTEAFF
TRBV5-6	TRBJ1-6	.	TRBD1	TGTACCAGCACCCGACTCCGGACAGGAGTCACAAACTTT	CTSTRLRTGVTNF
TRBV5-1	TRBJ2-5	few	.	TGCGCCAGCAGCTTGGGACAGTACCAAGAGACCCAGTACTTC	CASSLGQYQETQYF
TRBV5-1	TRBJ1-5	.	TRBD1	TGCGCCAGCAGCTTGGGGACAGGGGGAGTGAGCAATCAGCCCCAGCATTTT	CASSLGTGGVSNQPQHF
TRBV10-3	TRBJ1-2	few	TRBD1	TGTGCCATCAGTGGCCGGGACAGCCGTAACTATGGCTACACCTTC	CAISGRDSRNYGYTF
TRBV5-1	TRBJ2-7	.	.	TGCGCCAGCAGCTTGTCGGGGGTGCCCTACGAGCAGTACTTC	CASSLSGVPYEQYF
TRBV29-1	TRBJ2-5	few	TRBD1	TGCAGCGTCCGTCCCGGGACAGGGTCGGACGAGACCCAGTACTTC	CSVRPGTGSDETQYF
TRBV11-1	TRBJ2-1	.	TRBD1	TGTGCCAGCAGCTCGCGGACAGGGTCGAGTTGGAATGAGCAGTTCTTC	CASSSRTGSSWNEQFF
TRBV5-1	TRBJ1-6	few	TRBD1	TGCGCCAGCAGCTCCGGACAGGGTGTACGTAATTCACCCCTCCACTTT	CASSSGQGVRNSPLHF
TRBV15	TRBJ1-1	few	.	TGTGCCACCAGCACACAGAACACTGAAGCTTTCTTT	CATSTQNTEAFF
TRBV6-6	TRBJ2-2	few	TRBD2	TGTGCCAGCAGCCCCCGGGCGGGGGGGCTTACCGGGGAGCTGTTTTTT	CASSPRAGGLTGELFF
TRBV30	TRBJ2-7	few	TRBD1	TGTGCCTGGAACCCAGGGGGCTACGAGCAGTACTTC	CAWNPGGYEQYF
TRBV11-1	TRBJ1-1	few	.	TGTGCCAGCAGCTCAGGGGTATCGGGGAACACTGAAGCTTTCTTT	CASSSGVSGNTEAFF
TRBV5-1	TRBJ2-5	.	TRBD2	TGCGCCAGCAGCGGAGCGGGGGGGCTGGAGACCCAGTACTTC	CASSGAGGLETQYF
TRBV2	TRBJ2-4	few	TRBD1	TGTGCCAGCAAGCCGGAACCAGGGGGTGATGGCATTCAGTACTTC	CASKPEPGGDGIQYF
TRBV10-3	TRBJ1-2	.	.	TGTGCCATCAGTGAGTGGGGGGGAAGTGGCTACACCTTC	CAISEWGGSGYTF
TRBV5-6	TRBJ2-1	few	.	TGTGCCAGCAGCTTAGGTAGCTATGAGCAGTTCTTC	CASSLGSYEQFF
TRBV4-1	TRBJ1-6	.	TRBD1	TGCGCCAGCAGCCAACCCCCGGGACAGGGGTTTTCACCCCTCCACTTT	CASSQPPGQGFSPLHF
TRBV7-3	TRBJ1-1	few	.	TGTGCCAGCAGCTTGGACACATACACTGAAGCTTTCTTT	CASSLDTYTEAFF
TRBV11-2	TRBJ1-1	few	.	TGTGCCAGCAGCTCCGAGCGGAACACTGAAGCTTTCTTT	CASSSERNTEAFF
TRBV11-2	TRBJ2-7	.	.	TGTGCCAGCAGCCCGGAACGCGGGGTCACCTACGAGCAGTACTTC	CASSPERGVTYEQYF
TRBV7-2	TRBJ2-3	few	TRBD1	TGTGCCAGCAGCTTAGCCCGGGACAGGCAGATAGATACGCAGTATTTT	CASSLARDRQIDTQYF
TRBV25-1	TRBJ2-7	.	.	TGTGCCAGCAGTGAAGGGGGCTCTCGCGACGAGCAGTACTTC	CASSEGGSRDEQYF
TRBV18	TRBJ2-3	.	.	TGTGCCAGCGGTCACATCTCAGGGGCCTTCACAGATACGCAGTATTTT	CASGHISGAFTDTQYF
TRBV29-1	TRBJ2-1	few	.	TGCAGCGTCGCTGATCCAGGAACCTACAATGAGCAGTTCTTC	CSVADPGTYNEQFF
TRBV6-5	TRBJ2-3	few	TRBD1	TGTGCCAGCAGTTACTCGACAGGGGGGGATACGCAGTATTTT	CASSYSTGGDTQYF
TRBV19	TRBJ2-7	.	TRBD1	TGTGCCTCCTCCTCTGGACAGGGGGCTGGATACGAGCAGTACTTC	CASSSGQGAGYEQYF
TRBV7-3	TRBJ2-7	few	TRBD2	TGTGCCAGCAGCCCTAGCGGGGCCTCCTACGAGCAGTACTTC	CASSPSGASYEQYF
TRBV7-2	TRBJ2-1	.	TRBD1	TGTGCCAGCAGCTCGGGACAGGGCGGCATTGAGCAGTTCTTC	CASSSGQGGIEQFF
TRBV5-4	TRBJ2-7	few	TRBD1	TGTGCCAGCAGCTCATGGGACAGGTTAAGCCAAGAGCAGTACTTC	CASSSWDRLSQEQYF
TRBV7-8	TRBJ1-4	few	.	TGTGCCAGCAGCTTGGGGCCGACTAATGAAAAACTGTTTTTT	CASSLGPTNEKLFF
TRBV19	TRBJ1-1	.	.	TGTGCCAGTACCGCTGCGGTGAACACTGAAGCTTTCTTT	CASTAAVNTEAFF
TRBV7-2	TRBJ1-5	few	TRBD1	TGTGCCAGCAGCTTAGGCTTAGGGACAGGGATTCTTAGCAATCAGCCCCAGCATTTT	CASSLGLGTGILSNQPQHF
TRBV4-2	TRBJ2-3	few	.	TGTGCCAGCAGCCAAGCCCTCGGGGATACGCAGTATTTT	CASSQALGDTQYF
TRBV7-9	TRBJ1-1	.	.	TGTGCCAGCAGCCGTCCCAGGCTCCTAAACACTGAAGCTTTCTTT	CASSRPRLLNTEAFF
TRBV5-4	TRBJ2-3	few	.	TGTGCCAGCAGCTTCCGACTGCATAGTAACACAGATACGCAGTATTTT	CASSFRLHSNTDTQYF
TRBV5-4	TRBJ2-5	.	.	TGTGCCAGCAGCCCTGGGGCTGTCGAGACCCAGTACTTC	CASSPGAVETQYF
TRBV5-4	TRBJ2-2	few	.	TGTGCCAGCAGCTTGAGGTCCGGGGGTAGGAACACCGGGGAGCTGTTTTTT	CASSLRSGGRNTGELFF